These 23 T cell receptor beta chains originate from one sample sequenced in a study of T-cell reconstitution after alpha-beta-depleted transplantation in children. Unique molecular identifiers tagged the TCRbeta library. TCRdb recomputed calls from the PCR reads with MiXCR, one row per CDR3 protein. This sample has tens of thousands of distinct CDR3 sequences, with 9.2% found just once. The sequencing used PBMCs, mostly from graft donor cells, collected 60 days after TCRalphabeta/CD19-depleted stem cell transplant. The receptors originated from a male patient aged 2-15 years who had a stem cell transplant for chronic granulomatous disease, so the T cells may come from the graft donor.

This clonotype was counted a few times. The CDR3: CSALRPNSPLHF. CDR3 in DNA: TGCAGTGCTCTCCGACCCAATTCACCCCTCCACTTT. The J gene is TRBJ1-6, the V gene TRBV20-1; the D is unclear. Looked up from germline, CDR1 is DFQATT and CDR2 is SNEGSKA (reference sequence). The CDR3 consists of 12 residues. V dropped 5 bases and J dropped 7 bases, with 9 bases sitting between them.

The chain combines TRBV11-2 with TRBJ1-1, with D tentatively TRBD1 (5 bases). This CDR3 is built from 14 residues. V was pared by 8 bases and J by 0 bases, with 13 bases between. The germline V gene encodes CDR1 SGHAT and CDR2 FQNNGV. The DNA of the CDR3 is TGTGCCAGCGGCACAGGAATACTGAACACTGAAGCTTTCTTT. Translating it yields CASGTGILNTEAFF.

This chain connects TRBV9 to TRBJ1-1; no clear D. CDR1 SGDLS and CDR2 YYNGEE come from the germline V gene. Trimming cost V 0 bases and J 1 base, with 13 bases left between them. There are 16 residues in the CDR3. The CDR3 DNA reads as TGTGCCAGCAGCGTAGGAAGCATGACCGGGAACACTGAAGCTTTCTTT. Its protein is CASSVGSMTGNTEAFF. Complete variable domain (other parts from reference TRBV9 and TRBJ1-1): DSGVTQTPKHLITATGQRVTLRCSPRSGDLSVYWYQQSLDQGLQFLIQYYNGEERAKGNILERFSAQQFPDLHSELNLSSLELGDSALYFCASSVGSMTGNTEAFFGQGTRLTVV.

Worth noting for this clonotype: An end of the junction does not agree with germline; a read error may underlie this. This chain links TRBV12-3 or TRBV12-4 with TRBJ1-3; TRBD1 is a possible D gene (6 bases). The CDR3 covers 13 residues. This CDR3 reads CASSLLGKGGLDF. The DNA of the CDR3 is TGTGCCAGCAGTTTACTGGGGAAGGGGGGTTTGGATTTT.

The rearrangement uses TRBV6-6 and TRBJ2-5; D remains unclear. This CDR3 region has 13 residues. Deletions cut 8 bases from V and 2 bases from J, with 12 bases between. Germline loops: CDR1 MNHNY, CDR2 SVGAGI (reference sequence). The chain's CDR3 is CASAQRPQETQYF. CDR3 nucleotide sequence: TGTGCCAGCGCTCAGAGACCTCAAGAGACCCAGTACTTC.

This clonotype was detected many times. This rearrangement joins TRBV2 to TRBJ2-1; no clear D. Germline V CDR1 and CDR2: SNHLY, FYNNEI. V was clipped by 6 bases and J by 11 bases, with 14 bases between them. The CDR3 runs to 12 residues. The CDR3: CASRIFDWQQFF. CDR3 DNA: TGTGCCAGCAGAATTTTTGACTGGCAGCAGTTCTTC.

The sample holds many counts of this clonotype. CDR3 protein: CASSAGDSLNTEAFF. The CDR3, as DNA: TGTGCCAGCAGCGCGGGGGACAGCCTGAACACTGAAGCTTTCTTT. The V call is TRBV9, the J call TRBJ1-1, with 7 bases aligning to TRBD1. This CDR3 is built from 15 residues. V shed 3 bases and J 0 bases; nucleotides not matched to a gene: 5. Germline-derived CDR1 and CDR2 are SGDLS and YYNGEE.

This clonotype was picked up a small number of times. The V gene is TRBV20-1, the J gene TRBJ2-3, with D possibly matching TRBD2 (6 bases). V lost 7 bases, J lost 2 bases, and 16 bases lay in between. This CDR3 spans 14 amino acids. The germline CDR1 and CDR2 sequences are DFQATT and SNEGSKA (reference sequence). CDR3 region: CSEHSGGATDTQYF. CDR3 nucleotides: TGCAGTGAACATAGCGGAGGAGCCACAGATACGCAGTATTTT.

This clonotype was picked up many times. CDR3 coding DNA: TGTGCCAGCAGTCTAGCGGGAGGTCTCTACAATGAGCAGTTCTTC. Amino acids: CASSLAGGLYNEQFF. The V and J genes are TRBV28 and TRBJ2-1; 11 bases fit TRBD2. The CDR3 contains 15 residues. V was pared by 5 bases and J by 3 bases, with 3 bases of the junction left unmatched. Germline CDR1 and CDR2: MDHEN and SYDVKM.

The CDR3 protein is CAIKTSGSLSPGELFF. CDR3 bases: TGTGCCATCAAAACTAGCGGGAGTCTCAGCCCCGGGGAGCTGTTTTTT. J is TRBJ2-2 and V is TRBV10-3, with 11 bases lining up with TRBD2. V lost 7 bases and J lost 6; bases outside the gene matches: 10. The germline gives CDR1 ENHRY, CDR2 SYGVKD. The CDR3 extends over 16 amino acids.

In this sample, this clonotype turned up many times. The chain's CDR3 is CASSNRGPKVETQYF. The DNA of the CDR3 is TGTGCCAGCAGCAACAGGGGGCCGAAAGTAGAGACCCAGTACTTC. V and J are TRBV5-6 and TRBJ2-5, with 9 bases identical to TRBD1. The ends lost 4 bases at V and 4 bases at J; junction bases unmatched: 8. Germline V gene data show CDR1 as SGHDT and CDR2 as YYEEEE. This CDR3 is built from 15 residues.

The chain uses TRBV20-1 and TRBJ1-1; the D is unclear. The CDR3 loop spans 15 amino acids. The germline CDR1 and CDR2 sequences are DFQATT and SNEGSKA (reference sequence). V was pared by 3 bases and J by 1 base, with 15 bases between. For the CDR3, the DNA is TGCAGTGCTAGTAGGATAGCCTCGGCGAACACTGAAGCTTTCTTT. Translating gives CSASRIASANTEAFF.

This clonotype came up many times. The chain couples TRBV28 to TRBJ2-3; 7 positions agree with TRBD1. CDR3 length equals 11 residues. Germline CDR1 reads MDHEN; CDR2 reads SYDVKM. Trimming removed 5 bases from V and 9 bases from J; junction bases left unmatched: 2. The CDR3 DNA follows: TGTGCCAGCAGTCAGGGACAGACGCAGTATTTT. As protein: CASSQGQTQYF.

The table lists this clonotype with many counts. The chain has TRBV6-1 and TRBJ2-5; the D is unclear. Germline CDR1 MNHNS, CDR2 SASEGT. Trimming stripped 8 bases from V and 7 bases from J, with 14 bases between. This CDR3 comprises 12 residues. CDR3 sequence reads: CASLTRTGTQYF. The CDR3 region has the DNA TGTGCCAGCCTGACCAGGACCGGGACCCAGTACTTC.

This clonotype came up a few times. The chain has TRBV3-1 and TRBJ2-2; TRBD2 agrees at 12 bases. V gave up 1 base and J gave up 4 bases; unmatched junction bases: 1. Germline V lookup: CDR1 LGHDT, CDR2 YNNKEL (reference sequence). This CDR3 is 16 amino acids long. The CDR3: CASSQGGLAGTGELFF. The CDR3 DNA is TGTGCCAGCAGCCAAGGGGGACTAGCGGGCACCGGGGAGCTGTTTTTT.

This clonotype has a count of ten or more. The V gene is TRBV20-1, the J gene TRBJ1-5; D uncertain. Trimming removed 0 bases from V and 0 bases from J, with 3 bases in between. CDR3 size: 13 residues. The germline gives CDR1 DFQATT, CDR2 SNEGSKA (reference sequence). The CDR3 loop reads CSARDTSNQPQHF. DNA for the CDR3: TGCAGTGCTAGAGACACTAGCAATCAGCCCCAGCATTTT.

This clonotype was recorded at least ten times. The rearrangement joins TRBV7-2 to TRBJ2-5, with D perhaps matching TRBD2 (5 bases). This CDR3 has 14 residues. Trimming removed 4 bases at V and 3 bases at J, with 12 bases between. The germline CDR1 and CDR2 sequences are SGHTA and FQGNSA. The CDR3 DNA follows: TGTGCCAGCAGCTACTGGACCGGGGAAGAGACCCAGTACTTC. The encoded protein is CASSYWTGEETQYF.

This clonotype was counted ten times or more. The J gene is TRBJ2-1, the V gene TRBV9, with TRBD1 matching 10 bases. J gave up 9 bases and V 4 bases, and 13 bases lay outside the gene matches. CDR1 is SGDLS, CDR2 YYNGEE, per germline. This CDR3 has 16 residues. CDR3 residues: CASSPRDRGRRSEQFF. The CDR3, as DNA: TGTGCCAGCAGCCCCCGGGACAGGGGAAGGCGAAGTGAGCAGTTCTTC.

This clonotype has a count of ten or more. The chain uses TRBV25-1 and TRBJ1-6; TRBD1 agrees at 12 bases. The CDR3 consists of 16 residues. Germline V gene lookup returns CDR1 MGHDK and CDR2 SYGVNS. V was clipped by 4 bases and J by 8 bases; unmatched bases: 6. This CDR3 reads CASSVHRDRGHSPLHF. The CDR3, as DNA: TGTGCCAGCAGTGTCCACCGGGACAGGGGGCATTCACCCCTCCACTTT.

This clonotype was observed many times. The rearrangement uses TRBV7-8 and TRBJ2-5, with D perhaps TRBD1 (6 bases). The CDR3 extends over 15 amino acids. Trimming cost V 5 bases and J 5 bases, with 18 bases left between them. Germline V lookup: CDR1 SGHVS, CDR2 FQNEAQ. CDR3: CASSQRQGNWETQYF. The DNA of the CDR3 is TGTGCCAGCAGCCAACGCCAGGGGAATTGGGAGACCCAGTACTTC.

The table lists this clonotype with many counts. The rearrangement uses TRBV7-2 and TRBJ2-7, with 9 bases fitting TRBD2. With V trimmed by 1 base and J by 3 bases, 7 bases remained unmatched. The CDR3 loop spans 16 amino acids. Germline values: CDR1 SGHTA, CDR2 FQGNSA. The CDR3 DNA reads TGTGCCAGCAGCTTAGTCTCTAGCGGGAAACTCTACGAGCAGTACTTC. It is translated as CASSLVSSGKLYEQYF.

This clonotype turned up a few times. The chain carries TRBV28 and TRBJ2-1; 15 positions agree with TRBD2. The V and J ends lost 8 bases and 7 bases, in that order; junction bases with no gene match: 6. Germline CDR1 and CDR2: MDHEN and SYDVKM. The CDR3 runs to 15 residues. The CDR3 DNA reads as TGTGCCAGCGGACTAGCGGGAGGGAGGTGGAATGAGCAGTTCTTC. Its protein is CASGLAGGRWNEQFF.

In this sample, this clonotype turned up many times. This chain links TRBV10-3 with TRBJ2-1, with 10 bases lining up with TRBD2. Germline V CDR1 and CDR2: ENHRY, SYGVKD. The V segment lost 6 bases and the J segment 0 bases; nucleotides outside the gene matches: 5. CDR3 length: 16 residues. CDR3 region: CAISWTSGFSYNEQFF. CDR3 nucleotide sequence: TGTGCCATCAGCTGGACTAGCGGATTCTCCTACAATGAGCAGTTCTTC.